Reported below is one T cell receptor (beta chain). These data belong to a study of cytomegalovirus exposure and HLA in healthy donors. V lost 5 bases, J lost 7 bases, and 8 bases stayed unmatched. CDR3 length equals 14 residues. The germline gives CDR1 MNHNY, CDR2 SVGAGI (reference sequence). 60 Vbeta and 13 Jbeta primers were used in PCR. Clones were read by immunoSEQ multiplex PCR, and TCRdb kept only the in-frame ones, dropping some. The data contain some 65,000 clones, 55% to 75% of them singletons. The genes are TRBV6-6 and TRBJ1-5, with 7 bases that match TRBD1. This TCR came from a young woman in good health and CMV-seronegative. Sequencing was carried out using PBMCs. CDR3 nucleotide sequence: TGTGCCAGCAGTCGGACAGGTGGACTGCAGCCCCAGCATTTT. Its protein is CASSRTGGLQPQHF.